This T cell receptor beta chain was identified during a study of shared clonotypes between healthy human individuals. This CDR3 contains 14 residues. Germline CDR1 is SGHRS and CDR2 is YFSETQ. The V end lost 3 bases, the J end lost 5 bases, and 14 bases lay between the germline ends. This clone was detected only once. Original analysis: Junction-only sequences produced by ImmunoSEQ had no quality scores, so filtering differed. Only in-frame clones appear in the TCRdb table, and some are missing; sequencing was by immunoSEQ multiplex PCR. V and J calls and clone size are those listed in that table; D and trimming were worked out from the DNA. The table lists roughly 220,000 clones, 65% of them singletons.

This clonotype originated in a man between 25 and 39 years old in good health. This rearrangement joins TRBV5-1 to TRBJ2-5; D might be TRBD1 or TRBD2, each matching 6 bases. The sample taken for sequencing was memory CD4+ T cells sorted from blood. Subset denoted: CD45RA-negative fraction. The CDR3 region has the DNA TGCGCCAGCAGCTGGGTTTGGGGGGCGGAGACCCAGTACTTC. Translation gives CASSWVWGAETQYF.